The sequence of this T cell receptor (beta chain) was determined in a study of CD8 T cells in ankylosing spondylitis. In the case of this clonotype: Its antigen remains unidentified.

The CDR3 runs to 13 residues. Trimming took 3 bases from V and 7 from J; bases not matched to a gene: 7. Germline V gene sequence: CDR1 DFQATT, CDR2 SNEGSKA (reference sequence). Study conclusions and caveats: Clones tied to disease were said to be significantly enriched in matched ankylosing spondylitis synovial fluid.

One entry per CDR3 protein results from TCRdb running MiXCR on the 5' RACE reads. The table shows around 340,000 distinct CDR3 sequences, with approximately 14% occurring only once. The chain combines TRBV20-1 with TRBJ1-1, with TRBD1 matching over 8 bases. Sequencing input: blood, either unsorted or a sorted T cell fraction (not recorded which). This sequence originates from a male donor with ankylosing spondylitis or in good health (not recorded which). The CDR3 nucleotides are TGCAGTGCTAGGCAGGGGGCGCAGGATGAAGCTTTCTTT. Its translation: CSARQGAQDEAFF.